These T cell receptor beta chains were read from a single sample in a study of immune characterization of retroperitoneal liposarcoma. TCRdb passed the PCR reads through MiXCR, listing each CDR3 protein once. The sample yields approximately 10,000 distinct CDR3 sequences, around a third seen once. The sequencing sample was made of tumor tissue. Receptors originate from a female donor with retroperitoneal liposarcoma. The CDR3 runs from the conserved cysteine through the conserved F or W. D genes are given only for firm matches. Where a row states a size, it is once, few, many or the class of an expanded clone; other rows omit it.

J,D,V,size,DNA,CDR3
TRBJ2-7,NA,TRBV12-3/TRBV12-4,few,TGTGCCAGCAGTTTTGGGGACTCCTACGAGCAGTACTTC,CASSFGDSYEQYF
TRBJ2-1,NA,TRBV25-1,many,TGTGCCAGCAGCACACAAGCCGGCGAGCAGTTCTTC,CASSTQAGEQFF
TRBJ2-7,NA,TRBV12-3/TRBV12-4,NA,TGTGCCAGCAGTTTACTAAGCGGTCAAGAGCAGTACTTC,CASSLLSGQEQYF
TRBJ2-1,TRBD1,TRBV27,medium-sized,TGTGCCAGCAGAACAGGGGCCACTAATGAGCAGTTCTTC,CASRTGATNEQFF
TRBJ2-1,TRBD2,TRBV6-1,many,TGTGCCAGCGAGCGGGAGGGGTACGAGCAGTTCTTC,CASEREGYEQFF
TRBJ2-3,TRBD1,TRBV7-8,medium-sized,TGTGCCAGCCAGACAGGGTACACAGATACGCAGTATTTT,CASQTGYTDTQYF
TRBJ2-2,NA,TRBV11-2,NA,TGTGCCAGCAGCAATAAGGCGATACCGAACACCGGGGAGCTGTTTTTT,CASSNKAIPNTGELFF
TRBJ2-7,NA,TRBV6-1,once,TGTGCCAGCAGTGAAACGCAGGGACACTACAATGAGCAGTACTTC,CASSETQGHYNEQYF
TRBJ1-6,NA,TRBV12-3/TRBV12-4,NA,TGTGCCACCTCCGGGGGCGATAATTCACCCCTCCACTTT,CATSGGDNSPLHF
TRBJ2-1,NA,TRBV12-3/TRBV12-4,few,TGTGCCAGCAGTCTACAGGGCCGAGGGGCTTACGAGCAGTTCTTC,CASSLQGRGAYEQFF
TRBJ2-5,TRBD1,TRBV7-2,NA,TGTGCCAGCAGCGCCGACAGGGGGGCCTACAATGAGCAGTACTTC,CASSADRGAYNEQYF